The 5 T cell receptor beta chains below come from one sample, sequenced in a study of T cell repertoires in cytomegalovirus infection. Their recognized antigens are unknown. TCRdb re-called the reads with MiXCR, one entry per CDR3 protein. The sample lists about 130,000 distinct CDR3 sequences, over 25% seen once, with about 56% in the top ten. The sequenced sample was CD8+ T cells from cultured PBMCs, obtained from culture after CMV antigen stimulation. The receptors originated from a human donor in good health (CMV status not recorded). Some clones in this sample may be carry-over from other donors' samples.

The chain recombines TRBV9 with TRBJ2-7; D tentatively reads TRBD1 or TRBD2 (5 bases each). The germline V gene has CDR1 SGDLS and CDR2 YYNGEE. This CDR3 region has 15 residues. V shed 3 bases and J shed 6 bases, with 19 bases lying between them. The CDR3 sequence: CASSAMEAGWGEQYF. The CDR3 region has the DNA TGTGCCAGCAGCGCGATGGAGGCAGGGTGGGGCGAGCAGTACTTC.

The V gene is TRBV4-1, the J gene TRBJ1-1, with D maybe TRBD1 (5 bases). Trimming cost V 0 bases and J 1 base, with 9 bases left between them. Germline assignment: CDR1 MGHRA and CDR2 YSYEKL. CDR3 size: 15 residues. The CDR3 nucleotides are TGCGCCAGCAGCCAAGATATGAGGGGGAACACTGAAGCTTTCTTT. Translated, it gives CASSQDMRGNTEAFF.

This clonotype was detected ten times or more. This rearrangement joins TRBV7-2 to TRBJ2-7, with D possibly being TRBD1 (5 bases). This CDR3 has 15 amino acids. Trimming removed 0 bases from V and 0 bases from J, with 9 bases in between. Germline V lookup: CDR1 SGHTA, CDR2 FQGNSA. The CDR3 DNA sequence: TGTGCCAGCAGCTTAGCGGGTCAGGGCTCCTACGAGCAGTACTTC. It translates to CASSLAGQGSYEQYF. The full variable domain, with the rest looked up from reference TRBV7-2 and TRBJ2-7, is GAGVSQSPSNKVTEKGKDVELRCDPISGHTALYWYRQSLGQGLEFLIYFQGNSAPDKSGLPSDRFSAERTGGSVSTLTIQRTQQEDSAVYLCASSLAGQGSYEQYFGPGTRLTVT.

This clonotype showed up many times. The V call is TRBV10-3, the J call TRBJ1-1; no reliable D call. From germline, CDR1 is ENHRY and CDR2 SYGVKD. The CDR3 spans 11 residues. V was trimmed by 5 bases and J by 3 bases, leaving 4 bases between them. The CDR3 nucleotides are TGTGCCATCAGTATGGACACTGAAGCTTTCTTT. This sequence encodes CAISMDTEAFF.

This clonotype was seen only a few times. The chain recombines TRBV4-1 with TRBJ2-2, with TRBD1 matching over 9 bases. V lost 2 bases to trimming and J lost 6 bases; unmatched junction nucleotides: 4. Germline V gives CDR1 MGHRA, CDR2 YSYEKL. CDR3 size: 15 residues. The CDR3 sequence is CASSQPGQGPGELFF. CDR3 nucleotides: TGCGCCAGCAGCCAACCGGGACAGGGACCCGGGGAGCTGTTTTTT.